This T cell receptor (beta chain) was sequenced for a study of OX40 agonist ivuxolimab in advanced cancers. In germline, CDR1 is SGHTA, CDR2 FQGNSA. The CDR3 sequence is 13 residues long. J was trimmed by 14 bases and V by 1 base; bases with no gene match: 8. Blood draws occurred at baseline, cycle 4 day 1, and cycle 7 day 1. Only in-frame clones appear in the TCRdb table, and some are missing; sequencing was by immunoSEQ multiplex PCR. The repertoire holds some 70,000 clones, with approximately 90% as singletons. The V and J genes are TRBV7-2 and TRBJ2-3; TRBD2 matches 8 bases. The specimen was CD4+ or CD8+ T cells sorted from blood, collected in a trial of the OX40 agonist ivuxolimab. This clonotype was sampled from an adult with an advanced solid tumor such as melanoma, head and neck, liver or kidney cancer. The CDR3 coding sequence is TGTGCCAGCAGCTTAGATCGGCGGGAGGAGGGGTATTTT. Translation gives CASSLDRREEGYF.